The rows below give T cell receptor beta chains drawn from one sample of a study of blood T cell repertoires in COVID-19. Here immunoSEQ multiplex PCR was the method, and the copy in TCRdb shows in-frame clones only, minus some. This sample has approximately 280,000 clones, with around 85% found just once. Sequenced: PBMCs or T cells enriched from blood (not recorded which). Receptors were obtained from a woman aged 50 to 60 who had recovered from COVID-19. Each CDR3 is given with its conserved first and last residue. Fields, in order: D gene, clone size, V gene, J gene, CDR3 DNA, CDR3 protein. A D gene is named only where the DNA matches it firmly. Rows give clone size only sometimes, using once, few, many, or a class for an expanded clone.

D: .; size: .; V: TRBV28; J: TRBJ2-7; DNA: TGTGCCAGCAGTAAACCGGGACACCGAGCCACCTACGAGCAGTACTTC; CDR3: CASSKPGHRATYEQYF
D: TRBD2; size: .; V: TRBV10-1; J: TRBJ2-1; DNA: TGCGCCAGCAGTGAGGCCGGGACTAGCGGGGCTTACAATGAGCAGTTCTTC; CDR3: CASSEAGTSGAYNEQFF
D: .; size: .; V: TRBV29-1; J: TRBJ2-3; DNA: TGCAGCGTTGAAAGGGACTGGCCTGCAGATACGCAGTATTTT; CDR3: CSVERDWPADTQYF
D: TRBD1; size: .; V: TRBV30; J: TRBJ1-4; DNA: TGTGCCTGGAGTGACGGACAGGGTGGTAATGAAAAACTGTTTTTT; CDR3: CAWSDGQGGNEKLFF
D: TRBD2; size: .; V: TRBV18; J: TRBJ2-3; DNA: TGTGCCAGCTCACCACGCGGACTAGCGGGACCAGATACGCAGTATTTT; CDR3: CASSPRGLAGPDTQYF
D: TRBD1; size: .; V: TRBV20-1; J: TRBJ2-3; DNA: TGCAGCTTACAGGGGCCAGATACGCAGTATTTT; CDR3: CSLQGPDTQYF
D: .; size: .; V: TRBV4-1; J: TRBJ1-2; DNA: TGCGCCAGCAGCCAGACCCAGGGGAGCTATGGCTACACCTTC; CDR3: CASSQTQGSYGYTF
D: TRBD2; size: .; V: TRBV5-5; J: TRBJ2-5; DNA: TGTGCCCGCAGCCGGGGGGGCCGGGGGGAGACCCAGTACTTC; CDR3: CARSRGGRGETQYF
D: TRBD1; size: .; V: TRBV5-1; J: TRBJ2-2; DNA: TGCGCCAGCAGCTCCCTCGCGACAGGGGGCAACACCGGGGAGCTGTTTTTT; CDR3: CASSSLATGGNTGELFF
D: TRBD2; size: .; V: TRBV3-1/TRBV3-2; J: TRBJ2-3; DNA: TGTGCCAGCAGCCAATGGGGACTAGGCACAGATACGCAGTATTTT; CDR3: CASSQWGLGTDTQYF
D: TRBD1; size: .; V: TRBV3-1/TRBV3-2; J: TRBJ2-2; DNA: TGTGCCAGCAGTGGTCCGAGACAGGGAACCGGGGAGCTGTTTTTT; CDR3: CASSGPRQGTGELFF
D: TRBD2; size: .; V: TRBV10-3; J: TRBJ2-3; DNA: TGTGCCATCAGTGCCTGGACTAGCGAGATCACAGATACGCAGTATTTT; CDR3: CAISAWTSEITDTQYF
D: TRBD1; size: .; V: TRBV6-2/TRBV6-3; J: TRBJ1-1; DNA: TGTGCCAGCAGCCCCAACACAGGGGTCACTGAAGCTTTCTTT; CDR3: CASSPNTGVTEAFF
D: TRBD1; size: .; V: TRBV11-2; J: TRBJ1-1; DNA: TGTGCCAGCAGCTTAGGAGACAGGGGGAACACTGAAGCTTTCTTT; CDR3: CASSLGDRGNTEAFF
D: .; size: .; V: TRBV10-1; J: TRBJ2-1; DNA: TGCGCCAGCAGTGAGTCGAGGGGGTCCTCTTACAATGAGCAGTTCTTC; CDR3: CASSESRGSSYNEQFF
D: .; size: once; V: TRBV12-3/TRBV12-4; J: TRBJ1-5; DNA: TGTGCCAGCAGTTTAGGTGAGGGACAGCCCCAGCATTTT; CDR3: CASSLGEGQPQHF
D: TRBD1; size: .; V: TRBV6-5; J: TRBJ1-2; DNA: TGTGCCAGCAGTAGCGGACAGGGAGGTAACTATGGCTACACCTTC; CDR3: CASSSGQGGNYGYTF
D: .; size: .; V: TRBV2; J: TRBJ1-1; DNA: TGTGCCAGCATACGACAGAACACTGAAGCTTTCTTT; CDR3: CASIRQNTEAFF
D: .; size: .; V: TRBV18; J: TRBJ1-3; DNA: TGTGCCAGCTCAGGCGGGACGGGAGGAAACACCATATATTTT; CDR3: CASSGGTGGNTIYF
D: TRBD1; size: .; V: TRBV29-1; J: TRBJ1-4; DNA: TGCAGCGCCAGGACAGGGGGCAATGAAAAACTGTTTTTT; CDR3: CSARTGGNEKLFF
D: .; size: once; V: TRBV5-6; J: TRBJ2-3; DNA: TGTGCCAGCAGCTTGACAGGGTCCAACCCAGATACGCAGTATTTT; CDR3: CASSLTGSNPDTQYF
D: .; size: .; V: TRBV21-1; J: TRBJ1-3; DNA: TGTGCCAGCAGCAAACCGGGGAGGGTCTCAGGAAACACCATATATTTT; CDR3: CASSKPGRVSGNTIYF
D: .; size: .; V: TRBV12-3/TRBV12-4; J: TRBJ2-5; DNA: TGTGCCAGCAGTCCCTTAGGGGGAGAGACCCAGTACTTC; CDR3: CASSPLGGETQYF
D: .; size: .; V: TRBV28; J: TRBJ1-5; DNA: TGTGCCAGCGGGATGCGAGGCGGAGGGACTCGGCAGCCCCAGCATTTT; CDR3: CASGMRGGGTRQPQHF
D: .; size: .; V: TRBV7-9; J: TRBJ1-5; DNA: TGTGCCAGCAGCCCGTCGGGGGGAGAAGGTCAGCCCCAGCATTTT; CDR3: CASSPSGGEGQPQHF
D: .; size: .; V: TRBV3-1/TRBV3-2; J: TRBJ1-5; DNA: TGTGCCAGCAGCCAAGAGTACGGGGTAGTGGGGCCCCAGCATTTT; CDR3: CASSQEYGVVGPQHF
D: TRBD1; size: once; V: TRBV7-8; J: TRBJ2-5; DNA: TGTGCCAGCAGCTCCAGGGGGCAGGAATCGTACGAGACCCAGTACTTC; CDR3: CASSSRGQESYETQYF
D: .; size: .; V: TRBV11-3; J: TRBJ2-3; DNA: TGTGCCAGCAGCTTAGACAACATGGACTATACGCAGTATTTT; CDR3: CASSLDNMDYTQYF
D: TRBD1; size: .; V: TRBV30; J: TRBJ1-1; DNA: TGTGCCTGGTTCTGGACAGGGGGGGACACTGAAGCTTTCTTT; CDR3: CAWFWTGGDTEAFF
D: TRBD2; size: .; V: TRBV18; J: TRBJ2-1; DNA: TGTGCCAGCTCACCATGGGTCAGCGGGGGAAACAATGAGCAGTTCTTC; CDR3: CASSPWVSGGNNEQFF
D: TRBD1; size: .; V: TRBV7-7; J: TRBJ2-5; DNA: TGTGCCAGCAGCTTAGGCTTGCCGGGACAGCAAGAGACCCAGTACTTC; CDR3: CASSLGLPGQQETQYF
D: TRBD1; size: .; V: TRBV18; J: TRBJ1-6; DNA: TGTGCCAGCTCACCATTGGGGACAGGGAGCGCTAATTCACCCCTCCACTTT; CDR3: CASSPLGTGSANSPLHF
D: .; size: .; V: TRBV24-1; J: TRBJ1-2; DNA: TGTGCCACACAACGTGTTGGTTCATATGGCTACACCTTC; CDR3: CATQRVGSYGYTF
D: .; size: .; V: TRBV27; J: TRBJ1-1; DNA: TGTGCCAGCAGTATAACAGGGTCGGGCACTGAAGCTTTCTTT; CDR3: CASSITGSGTEAFF
D: .; size: .; V: TRBV5-1; J: TRBJ1-2; DNA: TGCGCCAGCAGCTTGGTGCCACTACGAGGTGGCTACACCTTC; CDR3: CASSLVPLRGGYTF
D: TRBD1; size: .; V: TRBV3-1/TRBV3-2; J: TRBJ1-2; DNA: TGTGCCAGCAGCCAGGGGACAGGGCAGGGGGGCTACACCTTC; CDR3: CASSQGTGQGGYTF